The 17 T cell receptor beta chains in this list originate from one sample, sequenced in a study of metastatic and nonmetastatic thyroid tumors. Treatment of any kind had been given to no patient before thyroid surgery. TCRdb called clones again from the PCR reads with MiXCR. The profile shows about 22,000 clones, about a third of them singletons. Sequencing was performed on blood. All receptors come from a male donor with papillary thyroid cancer or a benign thyroid nodule (not recorded which). Some clones in this sample may be carry-over from other donors' samples.

This clone was observed a few times. The V and J genes are TRBV12-3 or TRBV12-4 and TRBJ2-7; 9 positions agree with TRBD2. The CDR3 totals 15 residues. V was pared by 6 bases and J by 0 bases, with 6 bases of the junction left unmatched. The CDR3 sequence is CASRAAGGFSYEQYF. DNA of the CDR3: TGTGCCAGCAGGGCAGCGGGAGGCTTCTCCTACGAGCAGTACTTC.

This clone was seen a handful of times. The chain employs TRBV6-1 and TRBJ2-6; 9 bases are a match to TRBD2. Trimming cost V 4 bases and J 0 bases; bases outside gene matches: 7. This CDR3 is 18 amino acids long. Germline V gives CDR1 MNHNS, CDR2 SASEGT. The CDR3 nucleotides are TGTGCCAGCAGTGGGCTAGCGGGGCCGGTCTCTGGGGCCAACGTCCTGACTTTC. This encodes CASSGLAGPVSGANVLTF.

Many counts were recorded for this clone. The chain recombines TRBV28 with TRBJ2-7; D is perhaps TRBD2 (5 bases). Germline V lookup: CDR1 MDHEN, CDR2 SYDVKM. The CDR3 covers 14 residues. The V end lost 6 bases, the J end lost 4 bases, and 16 bases lay between the germline ends. The CDR3, as DNA: TGTGCCAGCAGGACGGGCGGGTTAAGGTACGAGCAGTACTTC. Its translation: CASRTGGLRYEQYF.

By frequency in the sample, this clone is medium-sized. This chain connects TRBV2 to TRBJ1-3; D uncertain. The CDR3 is made up of 13 amino acids. Germline values: CDR1 SNHLY, CDR2 FYNNEI. The V end was cut by 10 bases, the J end by 0 bases, with 10 bases between. The CDR3 DNA is TGTGCCACTCGGCGAAACTCTGGAAACACCATATATTTT. This codes for CATRRNSGNTIYF.

This chain joins TRBV6-5 and TRBJ2-3, with 7 nucleotides matching TRBD2. CDR1 and CDR2 (germline): MNHEY, SVGAGI. The CDR3 consists of 16 residues. The junction had 11 bases not matched to a gene; V was cut back by 6 bases and J by 2 bases. CDR3 coding DNA: TGTGCCAGCAGATCCGCGGGAGCGGTGTTCACAGATACGCAGTATTTT. Encoded protein: CASRSAGAVFTDTQYF.

This chain uses TRBV18 with TRBJ2-3, with 14 bases that match TRBD2. J was trimmed by 6 bases and V by 2 bases; bases with no gene match: 16. The CDR3 length is 20 residues. CDR1 is KGHSH, CDR2 LQKENI, per germline. This chain's CDR3 is CASSPRGTPNGTSGSDTQYF. CDR3 DNA sequence: TGTGCCAGCTCACCAAGGGGGACACCTAACGGGACTAGCGGGAGTGATACGCAGTATTTT.

This clone is classed as medium-sized. The chain combines TRBV6-1 with TRBJ2-3, with D maybe TRBD1 (6 bases). This CDR3 region has 15 residues. Between the trimmed V and J ends, which lost 4 bases and 0 bases, there was a span of 11 bases. Germline CDR1 is MNHNS and CDR2 is SASEGT. CDR3 in amino acids: CASSVYRDSTDTQYF. The CDR3 nucleotides read TGTGCCAGCAGTGTATACAGGGACAGCACAGATACGCAGTATTTT.

This clone has at least ten counts. Without the conserved terminal phenylalanine or tryptophan, this CDR3 likely stems from a read error. The DNA is left out, because the CDR3 cannot be placed on it with certainty; the CDR3 is given as TCRdb lists it. The rearrangement uses TRBV7-3 and TRBJ2-6; the D call of TRBD1 is as the table states it, not checked on the DNA. Germline V lookup: CDR1 SGHTA, CDR2 FQGTGA. The CDR3 comprises 8 residues, both ends counted. CDR3 in amino acids: CASRQTGG.

Within the sample, this clone is medium-sized (0.01 to 0.1%). The chain is built from TRBV19 and TRBJ2-5; unclear D gene. This CDR3 is 13 amino acids long. The germline V and J ends were trimmed by 3 bases and 2 bases, with 7 bases remaining between them. The germline V gene encodes CDR1 LNHDA and CDR2 SQIVND (reference sequence). The CDR3 DNA sequence: TGTGCCAGTAGTATCTCCCAACAAGAGACCCAGTACTTC. Its protein product is CASSISQQETQYF. The whole variable domain, filled in from reference TRBV19 and TRBJ2-5, reads DGGITQSPKYLFRKEGQNVTLSCEQNLNHDAMYWYRQDPGQGLRLIYYSQIVNDFQKGDIAEGYSVSREKKESFPLTVTSAQKNPTAFYLCASSISQQETQYFGPGTRLLVL.

There are many counts of this clone. The CDR3 end shows no conserved phenylalanine or tryptophan, and so a read error is likely. The chain combines TRBV4-1 with TRBJ2-7; D might be TRBD2 (6 bases). The V gene's germline CDR1 is MGHRA and CDR2 YSYEKL. The CDR3 sequence is 15 residues long. Trimming took 1 base from V and 2 from J, leaving 12 bases between them. CDR3 residues: CASSQGLAGTYEQYL. CDR3 nucleotide sequence: TGCGCCAGCAGCCAAGGTCTGGCGGGAACCTACGAGCAGTACCTC.

The chain is built from TRBV27 and TRBJ1-6, with no clear D. Germline lookup yields CDR1 MNHEY and CDR2 SMNVEV (reference sequence). V lost 5 bases and J 2 bases, leaving 4 bases between the germline ends. The CDR3 contains 13 residues. CDR3 sequence (DNA): TGTGCCAGCAGTCCGCCCTATAATTCACCCCTCCACTTT. The encoded protein is CASSPPYNSPLHF.

This clone was recorded many times. The genes are TRBV19 and TRBJ2-1; no firm D call. The CDR3 is made up of 16 amino acids. The V end was cut by 3 bases, the J end by 3 bases, with 15 bases between. CDR1 is LNHDA and CDR2 is SQIVND in the germline V gene (reference sequence). The CDR3 protein is CASSIGRSKIYNEQFF. Written as DNA, the CDR3 is TGTGCCAGTAGTATCGGACGTTCGAAGATCTACAATGAGCAGTTCTTC.

This clone has a count of ten or more. CDR3 region: CASSFLGRGTYGYTF. CDR3 nucleotide sequence: TGTGCCAGCAGCTTTCTCGGCAGGGGGACCTATGGCTACACCTTC. J is TRBJ1-2 and V is TRBV5-5; 7 bases fit TRBD1. Losses at the gene ends were 2 bases for V and 4 bases for J; bases not matched to a gene: 8. This CDR3 is 15 amino acids long. Germline values: CDR1 SGHKS, CDR2 YYEKEE (reference sequence). Variable domain in full (rest from reference TRBV5-5 and TRBJ1-2): DAGVTQSPTHLIKTRGQQVTLRCSPISGHKSVSWYQQVLGQGPQFIFQYYEKEERGRGNFPDRFSARQFPNYSSELNVNALLLGDSALYLCASSFLGRGTYGYTFGSGTRLTVV.

This clone came up many times. CDR3 bases: TGTGCCAGCAGTTTATATGGACAGGGGATGAGCAATCAGCCCCAGCATTTT. Protein: CASSLYGQGMSNQPQHF. The chain carries TRBV28 and TRBJ1-5, with TRBD1 matching 9 bases. J gave up 1 base and V 1 base, and 5 bases lay outside the gene matches. The CDR3 runs 17 residues. Germline loops: CDR1 MDHEN, CDR2 SYDVKM.

The V and J genes are TRBV18 and TRBJ1-5; D is undetermined. This CDR3 region has 15 residues. Per the germline V gene, CDR1 is KGHSH and CDR2 is LQKENI. Trimming took 1 base from V and 1 from J, leaving 8 bases between them. The CDR3: CASSPLRESNQPQHF. CDR3 bases: TGTGCCAGCTCACCACTCCGGGAGAGCAATCAGCCCCAGCATTTT.

This sequence joins TRBV6-1 and TRBJ1-2, with 7 bases fitting TRBD1. Germline CDR1 MNHNS, CDR2 SASEGT. The CDR3 consists of 15 residues. V was pared by 6 bases and J by 4 bases, with 11 bases of the junction left unmatched. The CDR3 protein is CASSLQTGTIYGYTF. The CDR3 nucleotides read TGTGCCAGCAGCCTCCAGACAGGGACAATCTATGGCTACACCTTC.

This clone was observed many times. The chain links TRBV10-3 to TRBJ2-1, with 11 bases that match TRBD2. This CDR3 has 15 residues. From germline, CDR1 is ENHRY and CDR2 SYGVKD. The V segment lost 6 bases and the J segment 6 bases; nucleotides outside the gene matches: 7. For the CDR3, the DNA is TGTGCCATCAGGAGGGGACTAGCGGCTTTCAATGAGCAGTTCTTC. This codes for CAIRRGLAAFNEQFF.